The 21 T cell receptor beta chains below all came from one sample that was sequenced in a study of shared clonotypes between healthy human individuals. Assay used: immunoSEQ multiplex PCR; TCRdb lists only in-frame clones, some missing. In the table there are around 2.1 million clones, almost 96% of which are singletons. The specimen sequenced was naive CD4+ T cells sorted from blood. As for subset: CD45RA+ positively selected. Every receptor here comes from a man younger than 35 in good health.

The chain uses TRBV7-2 and TRBJ1-5; D may be TRBD1 (5 bases). V lost 5 bases, J lost 4 bases, and 12 bases lay in between. There are 14 residues in the CDR3. CDR1 SGHTA and CDR2 FQGNSA come from the germline V gene. In DNA form, the CDR3 reads TGTGCCAGCAGCGCTACGAGGGGAAATCAGCCCCAGCATTTT. Amino acids: CASSATRGNQPQHF. The whole variable domain, filled in from reference TRBV7-2 and TRBJ1-5, reads GAGVSQSPSNKVTEKGKDVELRCDPISGHTALYWYRQSLGQGLEFLIYFQGNSAPDKSGLPSDRFSAERTGGSVSTLTIQRTQQEDSAVYLCASSATRGNQPQHFGDGTRLSIL.

This chain joins TRBV2 and TRBJ2-2; D is possibly TRBD1 (5 bases). The CDR3 is 15 amino acids. Germline CDR1 reads SNHLY; CDR2 reads FYNNEI. Between the trimmed V and J ends, which lost 10 bases and 1 base, there was a span of 16 bases. The chain's CDR3 is CATKEVDKNTGELFF. CDR3 coding DNA: TGTGCCACTAAAGAGGTGGACAAGAACACCGGGGAGCTGTTTTTT.

The chain employs TRBV2 and TRBJ2-3; D gene unclear. Germline CDR1 is SNHLY and CDR2 is FYNNEI. The CDR3 extends over 15 amino acids. Trimming stripped 7 bases from V and 2 bases from J, with 16 bases between. The CDR3 sequence is CASKALRSFTDTQYF. The CDR3 coding sequence is TGTGCCAGCAAGGCCCTTAGGAGCTTCACAGATACGCAGTATTTT.

The J gene is TRBJ1-6, the V gene TRBV5-4, with 9 bases identical to TRBD1. The CDR3 runs to 16 residues. CDR1 is SGHNT and CDR2 is YYREEE in the germline V gene (reference sequence). V shed 1 base and J 10 bases; nucleotides not matched to a gene: 9. This CDR3 is CASSLPQGTGRSPLHF. In DNA form, the CDR3 reads TGTGCCAGCAGCTTGCCTCAAGGGACAGGGAGGTCACCCCTCCACTTT.

Here the CDR3 reads CASSPVGGEQFF. In DNA, the CDR3 is TGTGCCAGCAGCCCGGTCGGAGGTGAGCAGTTCTTC. The chain joins TRBV7-9 to TRBJ2-1; D may be TRBD2 (5 bases). The CDR3 runs to 12 residues. Germline V gene lookup returns CDR1 SEHNR and CDR2 FQNEAQ (reference sequence). V was cut by 5 bases and J by 9 bases, with 11 bases left in between.

The chain couples TRBV14 to TRBJ2-1; TRBD2 aligns across 11 bases. The length of the CDR3 is 15 residues. The germline V gene encodes CDR1 SGHDN and CDR2 FVKESK. Trimming at V came to 4 bases and at J to 13 bases, leaving 12 bases not matched to a gene. The CDR3 bases are TGTGCCAGCAGCCCTCCTAGCGGGGGGACCTCCCCACAGTTCTTC. Its translation: CASSPPSGGTSPQFF.

This clone was observed a single time. The CDR3 protein is CASSFSGRANEQFF. In DNA form, the CDR3 reads TGTGCCAGCAGCTTTAGCGGGAGGGCCAATGAGCAGTTCTTC. The V gene is TRBV7-2, the J gene TRBJ2-1, with 11 bases lining up with TRBD2. This CDR3 region has 14 residues. J was trimmed by 6 bases and V by 3 bases; bases with no gene match: 1. Germline V lookup: CDR1 SGHTA, CDR2 FQGNSA.

J is TRBJ1-1 and V is TRBV6-4; D is unclear. The V and J ends lost 4 bases and 10 bases respectively, with 4 bases between them. This CDR3 is 9 amino acids long. CDR1 and CDR2 from the germline V gene are MRHNA and SNTAGT. The CDR3 sequence: CASSGGAFF. In DNA, the CDR3 is TGTGCCAGCAGTGGGGGAGCTTTCTTT.

The chain couples TRBV5-1 to TRBJ2-1; possible D gene TRBD1, 5 bases. CDR1 is SGHRS, CDR2 YFSETQ, per germline. The CDR3 has 14 amino acids. V lost 7 bases to trimming and J lost 3 bases, with 14 bases between them. DNA of the CDR3: TGCGCCAGCTGCGTACAGGTTGACTACAATGAGCAGTTCTTC. Protein product: CASCVQVDYNEQFF.

In the case of this clone: Other DNA sequences in this sample translate to the same CDR3. The J gene is TRBJ1-6, the V gene TRBV5-1; 7 bases line up with TRBD1. The ends lost 3 bases at V and 7 bases at J; junction bases unmatched: 4. This CDR3 comprises 14 residues. The germline V gene has CDR1 SGHRS and CDR2 YFSETQ. The CDR3 reads CASSSGQENSPLHF. The DNA for the CDR3 is TGCGCCAGCAGCTCTGGACAGGAGAATTCACCCCTCCACTTT.

V gene TRBV30 combines with J gene TRBJ2-1, with D unresolved. Germline-derived CDR1 and CDR2 are GTSNPN and SVGIG (reference sequence). This CDR3 comprises 14 residues. Trimming removed 3 bases at V and 1 base at J, with 10 bases between. The CDR3 region is CAWRTWESYNEQFF. The CDR3, as DNA: TGTGCCTGGAGGACATGGGAATCCTACAATGAGCAGTTCTTC.

The chain is built from TRBV5-5 and TRBJ1-2; D is unclear. V lost 0 bases, J lost 8 bases, and 5 bases lay in between. CDR1 is SGHKS, CDR2 YYEKEE, per germline (reference sequence). This CDR3 spans 11 amino acids. CDR3 in amino acids: CASSLDGGYTF. The DNA of the CDR3 is TGTGCCAGCAGCTTGGATGGGGGCTACACCTTC.

For this clone: The same CDR3 also results from other DNA sequences found in this sample. The chain uses TRBV7-9 and TRBJ2-5, with D tentatively TRBD2 (6 bases). Trimming left V 5 bases short and J 5 bases short, with 6 bases between. CDR1 is SEHNR and CDR2 is FQNEAQ in the germline V gene (reference sequence). The CDR3 runs 11 residues. The CDR3 protein is CASSRGETQYF. The CDR3 coding sequence is TGTGCCAGCAGCCGGGGGGAGACCCAGTACTTC.

The V and J genes are TRBV6-5 and TRBJ2-6; D remains ambiguous. Trimming took 5 bases from V and 12 from J, leaving 14 bases between them. CDR3 length: 13 residues. Germline V gives CDR1 MNHEY, CDR2 SVGAGI. The CDR3 loop reads CASSPSAGPVLTF. Written as DNA, the CDR3 is TGTGCCAGCAGTCCATCGGCCGGCCCCGTCCTGACTTTC.

As concerns this clone: Other DNA sequences of this sample code for an identical CDR3. The V gene is TRBV10-3, the J gene TRBJ1-5, with 9 bases lining up with TRBD1. Germline CDR1 and CDR2: ENHRY and SYGVKD. The CDR3 runs 15 residues. V lost 6 bases, J lost 1 base, and 4 bases stayed unmatched. DNA for the CDR3: TGTGCCATCAGACCCGGGACAGGGAGCAATCAGCCCCAGCATTTT. It codes for CAIRPGTGSNQPQHF.

The V gene is TRBV4-3, the J gene TRBJ2-3; D uncertain. The CDR3 runs 14 residues. V lost 0 bases and J 0 bases, leaving 4 bases between the germline ends. The germline V gene encodes CDR1 LGHNA and CDR2 YSLEER. This CDR3 is CASSQEHSTDTQYF. The CDR3, as DNA: TGCGCCAGCAGCCAAGAGCACAGCACAGATACGCAGTATTTT.

The chain recombines TRBV1 with TRBJ2-2; whether TRBD1, the table's D call, matches the DNA was not checked. TRBV1 is noted as a pseudogene. CDR3 length equals 17 residues. This CDR3 is CTSSQDIRVEETGELFF. The CDR3 bases are TGCACCAGCAGCCAAGATATCAGGGTCGAGGAGACCGGGGAGCTGTTTTTT.

A note on this clone: The same CDR3 also results from other DNA sequences found in this sample. The V and J genes are TRBV29-1 and TRBJ2-3, with a weak D call TRBD2 (5 bases). Trimming left V 1 base short and J 6 bases short, with 5 bases between. CDR1 SQVTM and CDR2 ANQGSEA come from the germline V gene. The CDR3 contains 11 residues. CDR3 amino acids: CSVEGGDTQYF. In DNA form, the CDR3 reads TGCAGCGTTGAAGGAGGGGATACGCAGTATTTT.

V gene TRBV6-6 combines with J gene TRBJ2-2; D call uncertain. This CDR3 spans 13 amino acids. Germline V lookup: CDR1 MNHNY, CDR2 SVGAGI (reference sequence). Trimming removed 8 bases at V and 7 bases at J, with 14 bases between. This chain's CDR3 is CASRRTLVGELFF. The DNA of the CDR3 is TGTGCCAGCCGCAGAACCCTCGTCGGGGAGCTGTTTTTT.

The chain has TRBV6-1 and TRBJ1-1, with TRBD1 matching over 8 bases. The V and J ends lost 1 base and 0 bases, in that order; junction bases with no gene match: 10. This CDR3 is 18 amino acids long. Per the germline V gene, CDR1 is MNHNS and CDR2 is SASEGT. The CDR3 region has the DNA TGTGCCAGCAGTGAAGGGGACCACAGGGGGTTGATGAACACTGAAGCTTTCTTT. The encoded protein is CASSEGDHRGLMNTEAFF.

As for this clone: This same CDR3 is encoded by further DNA sequences in the sample. This sequence joins TRBV18 and TRBJ2-5; D could derive from TRBD1 or TRBD2 (6 bases each). V lost 3 bases and J lost 4, with 12 bases in between. CDR3 length: 14 amino acids. Germline loops: CDR1 KGHSH, CDR2 LQKENI. The CDR3 region has the DNA TGTGCCAGCTCACCCCGAGGGGGAGGAGAGACCCAGTACTTC. Encoded protein: CASSPRGGGETQYF.